A selection of T cell receptor beta chains follows, all from one sample in a study of T cell responses to AZD1222 COVID-19 vaccine. Clones were sequenced by immunoSEQ multiplex PCR, and TCRdb holds only the in-frame ones, with some missing. The table includes 100,000 to 150,000 clones, roughly nine tenths detected once. Sequenced here: peripheral blood, sampled on day 0 of AZD1222 vaccination. The receptors here all came from an adult in good health. Both conserved end residues are part of each CDR3.

V,length,J,CDR3
TRBV28,12,TRBJ2-1,CASSQRPDEQFF
TRBV27,15,TRBJ1-1,CASSPVRGTNTEAFF
TRBV5-1,15,TRBJ1-1,CASSLGVGTNTEAFF
TRBV18,13,TRBJ1-1,CASSLKPNTEAFF
TRBV4-1,14,TRBJ1-2,CASSQSQGDYGYTF
TRBV5-8,15,TRBJ1-2,CASSVSTQGYYGYTF
TRBV6-2/TRBV6-3,13,TRBJ2-2,CASSLGDTGELFF
TRBV5-1,16,TRBJ2-1,CASSLAAAGVIDEQFF
TRBV6-5,15,TRBJ1-1,CASSYGDRGNTEAFF
TRBV29-1,13,TRBJ1-1,CSAGQEMNTEAFF
TRBV3-1/TRBV3-2,14,TRBJ2-7,CASSLRDTTYEQYF
TRBV6-6,17,TRBJ2-5,CASSPLSVAGGAETQYF
TRBV6-2/TRBV6-3,15,TRBJ2-7,CASSYGGAGSMEQYF
TRBV28,15,TRBJ2-1,CASSPPGRGHNEQFF
TRBV7-3,15,TRBJ2-3,CASSPGGGPTDTQYF
TRBV13,16,TRBJ1-6,CASSRSSDRNNSPLHF
TRBV5-1,13,TRBJ1-2,CASSLGTGLGYTF
TRBV5-1,15,TRBJ2-7,CASSFQLAGAREQYF
TRBV28,14,TRBJ1-2,CASRVSGDIYGYTF
TRBV7-8,15,TRBJ1-5,CASSLWGGNNQPQHF
TRBV5-1,16,TRBJ2-3,CASSSGLAPLGDTQYF
TRBV7-9,13,TRBJ1-2,CASSQQGDYGYTF
TRBV24-1,12,TRBJ2-7,CATSGDNWEQYF
TRBV4-2,15,TRBJ2-1,CASSQAGLAVHEQFF
TRBV7-8,13,TRBJ2-3,CASSRGRADTQYF
TRBV5-5,15,TRBJ1-5,CASSLERGDNQPQHF
TRBV5-1,14,TRBJ2-5,CASSLGPGQETQYF
TRBV11-3,15,TRBJ2-1,CASSLEGGSYNEQFF
TRBV4-2,16,TRBJ2-5,CASSHTSGRAGETQYF
TRBV18,17,TRBJ1-2,CASSPGPGAPLGYGYTF
TRBV3-1/TRBV3-2,15,TRBJ2-4,CASSPSGGDKNIQYF
TRBV10-3,14,TRBJ1-5,CAIWTGTVEQPQHF
TRBV28,14,TRBJ1-5,CASSLRRIMRTQHF
TRBV6-6,15,TRBJ1-5,CASSPPGPSNQPQHF
TRBV2,13,TRBJ1-4,CASTGVSDEKLFF
TRBV28,14,TRBJ1-1,CASSSAGGYTEAFF
TRBV9,15,TRBJ2-2,CASSPRTGNTGELFF
TRBV11-2,18,TRBJ2-6,CASSLMIAGTAGANVLTF
TRBV5-6,17,TRBJ1-6,CASSLFIGGGLNSPLHF
TRBV11-2,18,TRBJ2-1,CASSLVWAGGPLYNEQFF
TRBV6-2/TRBV6-3,12,TRBJ2-7,CASGQSVYEQYF
TRBV3-1/TRBV3-2,22,TRBJ2-3,CASSQDGTLGQPGRDWTDTQYF
TRBV6-6,17,TRBJ2-1,CASSLSTSDSSYNEQFF
TRBV6-1,17,TRBJ1-6,CASSEAVPGTLNSPLHF
TRBV3-1/TRBV3-2,15,TRBJ2-1,CASSRTGGPDNEQFF
TRBV6-2/TRBV6-3,14,TRBJ2-3,CASSWDREVKTQYF
TRBV18,16,TRBJ2-2,CASSWDRGLVTGELFF
TRBV10-3,14,TRBJ2-7,CAISERDGPYEQYF